The sequence of this T cell receptor beta chain was determined in a study of CD8+ T cells in alopecia areata. Study-wide context: Treated individuals took tofacitinib by mouth, 5 to 10 mg twice daily. Percent of scalp involved defined treated patients' severity scores. Notes on the study in general: Persistence during tofacitinib was seen for many expanded lesional clones in scalp and blood. Tofacitinib delivered significant drops in scalp clonality and in expanded CD8+ clones among the top 100.

Reverse transcription of extracted RNA yielded cDNA, which provided the sequencing template. Produced via immunoSEQ multiplex PCR; TCRdb's table is partial and in-frame only. The sample lists some 42,000 clones; just under 95% were seen once. As to this clone: Its antigen is unknown.

Stated treatment: oral pan-JAK inhibitor, 5-10 mg twice daily. Sequencing used CD8+ T cells sorted from blood, obtained at week 24, from a patient treated with tofacitinib. The TCR comes from a human donor with alopecia areata.

The DNA of the CDR3 is TGCAGCGTTGAGGGCCAGGGAACCTACAATGAGCAGTTCTTC. This gives the protein CSVEGQGTYNEQFF. The chain combines TRBV29-1 with TRBJ2-1; tentatively, D is TRBD1 (5 bases). Germline CDR1 SQVTM, CDR2 ANQGSEA. The CDR3 contains 14 residues. Trimming stripped 3 bases from V and 2 bases from J, with 11 bases between.